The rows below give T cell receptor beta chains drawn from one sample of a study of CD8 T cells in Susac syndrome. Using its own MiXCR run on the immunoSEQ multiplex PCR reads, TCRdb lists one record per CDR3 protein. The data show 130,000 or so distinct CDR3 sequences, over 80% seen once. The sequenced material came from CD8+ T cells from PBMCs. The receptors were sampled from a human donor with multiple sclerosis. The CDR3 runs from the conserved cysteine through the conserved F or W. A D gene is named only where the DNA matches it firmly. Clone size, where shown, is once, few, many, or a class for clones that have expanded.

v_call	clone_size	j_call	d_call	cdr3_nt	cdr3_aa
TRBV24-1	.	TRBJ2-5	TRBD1	TGTGCCACCAGTGAAACCGGGACAGAAGAGACCCAGTACTTC	CATSETGTEETQYF
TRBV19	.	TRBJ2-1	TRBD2	TGTGCCAGTAGTATAGGGGGGACTAGCGGGAGTTGGCTGTTCTTC	CASSIGGTSGSWLFF
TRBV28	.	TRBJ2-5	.	TGTGCCAGCAGTTTCGTGGGGGGCGGGGAGACCCAGTACTTC	CASSFVGGGETQYF
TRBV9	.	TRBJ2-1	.	TGTGCCAGCAGCGGAGGGGGTGGATCCTACAATGAGCAGTTCTTC	CASSGGGGSYNEQFF
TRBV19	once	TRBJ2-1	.	TGTGCCAGTAGTTCGACAGACTACAATGAGCAGTTCTTC	CASSSTDYNEQFF
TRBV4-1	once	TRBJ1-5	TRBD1	TGCGCCAGCAGCCAAGTGACAGGGGATCAGCCCCAGCATTTT	CASSQVTGDQPQHF
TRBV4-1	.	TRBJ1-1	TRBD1	TGCGCCAGCAGCCACCTCTTTCAGGGGGCGAGTGAAGCTTTCTTT	CASSHLFQGASEAFF
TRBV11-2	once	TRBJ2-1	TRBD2	TGTGCCAGCGGCGTAGCGGGGGAGCAGTTCTTC	CASGVAGEQFF
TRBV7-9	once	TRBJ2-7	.	TGTGCCAGCGAGGGGATTACCTACGAGCAGTACTTC	CASEGITYEQYF
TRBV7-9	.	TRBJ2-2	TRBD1	TGTGCCGGCCGGGTAAAACAGGGGCCTAGGAACACCGGGGAGCTGTTTTTT	CAGRVKQGPRNTGELFF
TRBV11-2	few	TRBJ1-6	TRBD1	TGTGCCAGCAGCTTGGGGACAGGGGCTTCACCCCTCCACTTT	CASSLGTGASPLHF
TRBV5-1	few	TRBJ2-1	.	TGCGCCAGCAGATCGTTTCGGGGCCTCTACAATGAGCAGTTCTTC	CASRSFRGLYNEQFF
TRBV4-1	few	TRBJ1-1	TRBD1	TGCGCCAGCAGCCAGGGGACAGGGTTGGGCACTGAAGCTTTCTTT	CASSQGTGLGTEAFF
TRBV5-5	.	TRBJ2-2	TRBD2	TGTGCCAGCAGCCCTATCCTTAGCGGGAGTAACACCGGGGAGCTGTTTTTT	CASSPILSGSNTGELFF
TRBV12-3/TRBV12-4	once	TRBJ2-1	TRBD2	TGTGCCAGCAGTTTAACTAGCGGGGACAATGAGCAGTTCTTC	CASSLTSGDNEQFF
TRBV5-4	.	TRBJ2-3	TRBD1	TGTGCCAGCAGCAGAACAGGGGCCGGCGGCACAGATACGCAGTATTTT	CASSRTGAGGTDTQYF
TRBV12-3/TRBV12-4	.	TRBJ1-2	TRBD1	TGTGCCAGCAGTTGGTCGGGGGACAGGGTTGTGAGTTACTATGGCTACACCTTC	CASSWSGDRVVSYYGYTF
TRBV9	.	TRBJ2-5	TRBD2	TGTGCCAGCAGCGTACCTAGCGGGGCACAAGAGACCCAGTGCTTC	CASSVPSGAQETQCF
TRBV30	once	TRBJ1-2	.	TGTGCCTATTCTGAGGGGGGCTATGGCTACACCTTC	CAYSEGGYGYTF
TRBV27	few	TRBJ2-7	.	TGTGCCAGCAGTTTCGGTAGCAACGAGCAGTACTTC	CASSFGSNEQYF
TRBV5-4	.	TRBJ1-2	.	TGTGCCAGCCTGGTGTTCATACCAGGAAAGACCTATGGCTACACCTTC	CASLVFIPGKTYGYTF
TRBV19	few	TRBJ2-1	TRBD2	TGTGCCAGTAGTAACCCGACTAGCGGGAGAGTTAATGAGCAGTTCTTC	CASSNPTSGRVNEQFF
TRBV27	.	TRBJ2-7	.	TGTGCCAGCAGTTTATCGGGGGGCGCCGGATTATTCTACGAGCAGTACTTC	CASSLSGGAGLFYEQYF
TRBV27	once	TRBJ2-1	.	TGTGCCAGCAGTCCCTCCGACGGGGGCTCCTACAATGAGCAGTTCTTC	CASSPSDGGSYNEQFF
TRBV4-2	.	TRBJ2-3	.	TGTGCCAGCAGCCAAGAGGTCGCAGATACGCAGTATTTT	CASSQEVADTQYF
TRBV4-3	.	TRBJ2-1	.	TGCGCCAGCAGCGGGGAGCGGGTCTCCTACAATGAGCAGTTCTTC	CASSGERVSYNEQFF